This T cell receptor beta chain was captured by sequencing in a study of blood T cell repertoires in COVID-19. Study-wide background: Acute and convalescent COVID-19 samples came from the United States, Italy and Spain.

The CDR3 runs to 15 residues. Germline V gives CDR1 LNHDA, CDR2 SQIVND (reference sequence). Trimming removed 1 base from V and 0 bases from J, with 7 bases in between. Original data processing: Amplification with reference gene primers provided the estimates of nucleated cell counts. Sequencing used immunoSEQ multiplex PCR; TCRdb keeps in-frame clones, though not all of them. From that table come the V and J calls and clone size; the DNA was used to work out D and trimming. The sample lists a few hundred thousand clones; roughly 87% were seen once. This clonotype was obtained from a woman aged 25 to 39 with acute or convalescent COVID-19. This chain connects TRBV19 to TRBJ1-5, with D uncertain. The specimen was peripheral blood. The CDR3 region is CASSIGYGSNQPQHF. The DNA of the CDR3 is TGTGCCAGTAGTATAGGTTACGGTAGCAATCAGCCCCAGCATTTT. The variable domain in full, completed from reference TRBV19 and TRBJ1-5, reads DGGITQSPKYLFRKEGQNVTLSCEQNLNHDAMYWYRQDPGQGLRLIYYSQIVNDFQKGDIAEGYSVSREKKESFPLTVTSAQKNPTAFYLCASSIGYGSNQPQHFGDGTRLSIL.